What follows are 28 T cell receptor beta chains derived from one specimen sequenced in a study of identical twins. TCRdb reprocessed the 5' RACE reads via MiXCR and lists one record per CDR3 protein. Counted here are roughly 770,000 distinct CDR3 sequences, 18% occurring once; the ten biggest clones make up around 13%. These data also formed part of another study, on T cells expressing NK-cell markers.

The sequencing sample was made of PBMCs. The origin of the receptors is a woman between 18 and 29 years old in good health.

The V gene is TRBV7-2, the J gene TRBJ1-2; D uncertain. Germline-derived CDR1 and CDR2 are SGHTA and FQGNSA. Trimming stripped 4 bases from V and 11 bases from J, with 14 bases between. The CDR3 contains 12 residues. The CDR3 is CASSWGSRAYTF. DNA for the CDR3: TGTGCCAGCAGCTGGGGAAGTCGAGCGTACACCTTC.

This clonotype has just a few counts. The chain joins TRBV5-1 to TRBJ2-7; D unresolved. This CDR3 is built from 12 residues. Germline V gene sequence: CDR1 SGHRS, CDR2 YFSETQ. The V and J ends lost 4 bases and 6 bases respectively, with 11 bases between them. This chain's CDR3 is CASSTAASEQYF. For the CDR3, the DNA is TGCGCCAGCAGCACGGCTGCCTCCGAGCAGTACTTC.

CDR3 nucleotide sequence: TGCGCCAGCAGCTTGGGGACAGGGGCCCATAGCAATCAGCCCCAGCATTTT. It translates to CASSLGTGAHSNQPQHF. The chain employs TRBV5-1 and TRBJ1-5, with 9 nucleotides matching TRBD1. CDR1 and CDR2 (germline): SGHRS, YFSETQ. CDR3 length equals 17 residues. J gave up 0 bases and V 0 bases, and 4 bases lay outside the gene matches.

The V call is TRBV20-1, the J call TRBJ1-5; D perhaps matches TRBD1 (5 bases). The CDR3 spans 14 residues. Germline V gene data show CDR1 as DFQATT and CDR2 as SNEGSKA (reference sequence). V was trimmed by 1 base and J by 4 bases, leaving 11 bases between them. The CDR3 protein is CSARVMGVNQPQHF. CDR3 sequence (DNA): TGCAGTGCTAGAGTTATGGGGGTAAATCAGCCCCAGCATTTT.

This clonotype was seen more than once but under ten times. V and J are TRBV10-3 and TRBJ2-7, with TRBD1 matching over 9 bases. V was pared by 7 bases and J by 2 bases, with 9 bases of the junction left unmatched. The CDR3 loop spans 15 amino acids. Germline V gives CDR1 ENHRY, CDR2 SYGVKD. This chain's CDR3 is CAITPGQGIPYEQYF. CDR3 nucleotide sequence: TGTGCCATCACACCGGGACAGGGAATTCCCTACGAGCAGTACTTC.

The chain carries TRBV18 and TRBJ1-5; no clear D. The V gene lost 2 bases and the J gene lost 6 bases, with 8 bases spanning the gap. CDR3 size: 13 residues. In germline, CDR1 is KGHSH, CDR2 LQKENI. CDR3: CASSPDAGQPQHF. The CDR3 DNA is TGTGCCAGCTCACCAGATGCGGGTCAGCCCCAGCATTTT.

The V gene is TRBV29-1, the J gene TRBJ2-1, with D possibly called TRBD1 or TRBD2 (5 bases each). Germline V gene sequence: CDR1 SQVTM, CDR2 ANQGSEA. Trimming took 6 bases from V and 10 from J, leaving 13 bases between them. The length of the CDR3 is 11 residues. CDR3 sequence reads: CSVPGPKEQFF. Here the CDR3 DNA reads TGCAGCGTACCGGGACCCAAGGAGCAGTTCTTC.

V gene TRBV6-2 or TRBV6-3 combines with J gene TRBJ2-4; D gene ambiguous. In germline, CDR1 is MNHEY, CDR2 SVGEGT. The CDR3 is 15 residues long. Deletions cut 3 bases from V and 2 bases from J, with 11 bases between. CDR3 residues: CASSYAGSPKNIQYF. The CDR3 nucleotides read TGTGCCAGCAGTTATGCCGGCTCCCCCAAAAACATTCAGTACTTC.

J is TRBJ2-5 and V is TRBV6-2 or TRBV6-3; unclear D gene. V shed 2 bases and J shed 7 bases, with 11 bases lying between them. This CDR3 is built from 13 residues. Germline CDR1 MNHEY, CDR2 SVGEGT. The CDR3: CASSYRTRGTQYF. CDR3 bases: TGTGCCAGCAGTTACCGAACACGTGGGACCCAGTACTTC.

This clonotype was found a few times. The rearrangement joins TRBV24-1 to TRBJ2-2; 9 nucleotides match TRBD1. Trimming took 3 bases from V and 5 from J; bases not matched to a gene: 6. The length of the CDR3 is 16 residues. CDR1 and CDR2 (germline): KGHDR, SFDVKD. The chain's CDR3 is CATSDPVGTGTGELFF. The CDR3 nucleotides are TGTGCCACCAGTGATCCCGTCGGGACAGGGACCGGGGAGCTGTTTTTT.

This clonotype was counted only a few times. This chain uses TRBV4-3 with TRBJ1-1; the D gene is possibly TRBD1 (5 bases). Germline CDR1 and CDR2: LGHNA and YSLEER. V was trimmed by 0 bases and J by 5 bases, leaving 13 bases between them. This CDR3 has 15 residues. In DNA, the CDR3 is TGCGCCAGCAGCCAAGAGAGGGGAGGATATACTGAAGCTTTCTTT. Translation: CASSQERGGYTEAFF.

This clonotype was seen at least ten times. This chain uses TRBV19 with TRBJ1-5; unclear D gene. Trimming removed 1 base from V and 2 bases from J, with 0 bases in between. This CDR3 comprises 12 residues. From germline, CDR1 is LNHDA and CDR2 SQIVND (reference sequence). In nucleotides, the CDR3 is TGTGCCAGTAGTATAGGCAATCAGCCCCAGCATTTT. It specifies CASSIGNQPQHF.

The chain combines TRBV2 with TRBJ2-2, with unresolved D. In germline, CDR1 is SNHLY, CDR2 FYNNEI. V was clipped by 6 bases and J by 3 bases, with 11 bases between them. This CDR3 contains 14 residues. The CDR3 region has the DNA TGTGCCAGCAGGCCCGACCGCTACACCGGGGAGCTGTTTTTT. It translates to CASRPDRYTGELFF.

This clonotype was counted only a few times. The chain joins TRBV20-1 to TRBJ2-3; 10 bases match TRBD2. CDR1 is DFQATT and CDR2 is SNEGSKA in the germline V gene (reference sequence). The CDR3 runs to 16 residues. Trimming removed 0 bases from V and 8 bases from J; junction bases left unmatched: 11. CDR3 residues: CSARDSASGGTGTQYF. Here the CDR3 DNA reads TGCAGTGCTAGAGATTCAGCTAGCGGGGGTACGGGTACGCAGTATTTT.

The rearrangement joins TRBV6-6 to TRBJ2-5; the D is unclear. With 0 bases removed from V and 8 bases from J, the gap between germline ends came to 7 bases. Germline V CDR1 and CDR2: MNHNY, SVGAGI (reference sequence). The CDR3 covers 12 residues. CDR3 nucleotides: TGTGCCAGCAGTTACTCGGCCAGCACCCAGTACTTC. Translation gives CASSYSASTQYF.

The V call is TRBV12-3 or TRBV12-4, the J call TRBJ2-7; D unresolved. The CDR3 runs to 17 residues. The V and J ends lost 2 bases and 3 bases respectively, with 20 bases between them. As DNA, the CDR3 is TGTGCCAGCAGTTTATCATTCAGGACCAGGTACGGCTACGAGCAGTACTTC. It translates to CASSLSFRTRYGYEQYF.

This clonotype showed up just a few times. The CDR3: CASSTGQGSWETQYF. CDR3 sequence (DNA): TGTGCCAGCAGCACAGGACAGGGGTCATGGGAGACCCAGTACTTC. The J gene is TRBJ2-5, the V gene TRBV5-5, with 9 bases matching TRBD1. Germline-derived CDR1 and CDR2 are SGHKS and YYEKEE (reference sequence). J lost 5 bases, V lost 4 bases, and 9 bases had no gene match. The CDR3 is 15 residues long.

DNA of the CDR3: TGTGCCAGCAGCGGGGCTAGCGGGGAAGGACCGTTCTTC. This gives the protein CASSGASGEGPFF. The V and J genes are TRBV3-1 and TRBJ2-1; 9 bases are shared with TRBD2. With 5 bases clipped from V and 15 bases from J, the junction kept 11 bases outside the gene matches. The germline V gene has CDR1 LGHDT and CDR2 YNNKEL (reference sequence). The CDR3 totals 13 residues.

This clonotype was counted a few times. The rearrangement uses TRBV20-1 and TRBJ1-1; D is perhaps TRBD1 (6 bases). Trimming removed 6 bases from V and 1 base from J, with 15 bases in between. There are 14 residues in the CDR3. CDR1 is DFQATT, CDR2 SNEGSKA, per germline (reference sequence). The CDR3 region has the DNA TGCAGTGCCCCTGACAAAGGGGGGAACACTGAAGCTTTCTTT. Protein: CSAPDKGGNTEAFF.

This clonotype was seen only a few times. V usage is TRBV4-2 and J usage is TRBJ1-5; D unclear. This CDR3 is 12 amino acids long. Germline V CDR1 and CDR2: LGHNA, YNFKEQ. Trimming removed 0 bases from V and 9 bases from J, with 6 bases in between. CDR3 region: CASSQEGRPQHF. In nucleotides, the CDR3 is TGTGCCAGCAGCCAAGAAGGGCGGCCCCAGCATTTT.

V is TRBV6-6 and J is TRBJ2-7; D remains ambiguous. V was clipped by 8 bases and J by 4 bases, with 6 bases between them. The germline CDR1 and CDR2 sequences are MNHNY and SVGAGI (reference sequence). The CDR3 sequence is 10 residues long. This CDR3 is CASAEYEQYF. The CDR3 bases are TGTGCCAGCGCGGAGTACGAGCAGTACTTC.

The chain recombines TRBV5-6 with TRBJ2-3; 8 bases fit TRBD1. The germline V gene encodes CDR1 SGHDT and CDR2 YYEEEE. The CDR3 covers 15 residues. Unmatched junction bases numbered 10, after V lost 4 bases and J lost 6 bases. DNA for the CDR3: TGTGCCAGCAGCCCCCGGCCAGGGGGCCAGGATACGCAGTATTTT. As protein: CASSPRPGGQDTQYF.

This chain links TRBV5-1 with TRBJ2-5; D remains ambiguous. V lost 0 bases to trimming and J lost 1 base, with 10 bases between them. Looked up from germline, CDR1 is SGHRS and CDR2 is YFSETQ. The CDR3 spans 15 residues. The CDR3 protein is CASSLVPGPQETQYF. The CDR3 DNA reads as TGCGCCAGCAGCTTGGTACCCGGGCCCCAAGAGACCCAGTACTTC.

The chain has TRBV4-3 and TRBJ2-2; D possibly corresponds to TRBD2 (5 bases). V was trimmed by 5 bases and J by 3 bases, leaving 10 bases between them. Germline CDR1 LGHNA, CDR2 YSLEER. This CDR3 contains 14 residues. CDR3 bases: TGCGCCAGCAGCGCCGGACTTTACACCGGGGAGCTGTTTTTT. The encoded protein is CASSAGLYTGELFF.

This clonotype was seen a few times. The chain employs TRBV15 and TRBJ2-1; 7 bases align to TRBD1. Losses at the gene ends were 2 bases for V and 4 bases for J; bases not matched to a gene: 8. This CDR3 is 16 amino acids long. CDR1 is LNHNV and CDR2 is YYDKDF in the germline V gene (reference sequence). The chain's CDR3 is CATSRSPRGQYNEQFF. CDR3 sequence (DNA): TGTGCCACCAGCAGATCCCCCCGGGGACAGTACAATGAGCAGTTCTTC.

At least ten counts were recorded for this clonotype. This sequence joins TRBV12-3 or TRBV12-4 and TRBJ2-3, with no clear D. The CDR3 is 11 amino acids. V lost 3 bases and J 8 bases, leaving 6 bases between the germline ends. CDR3 nucleotide sequence: TGTGCCAGCAGTTTCGCAAGTACGCAGTATTTT. Its translation is CASSFASTQYF.

The V gene is TRBV12-3 or TRBV12-4, the J gene TRBJ1-2; D uncertain. The CDR3 length is 13 residues. V dropped 4 bases and J dropped 5 bases, with 11 bases sitting between them. The DNA of the CDR3 is TGTGCCAGCAGTTCCGTGCGATATTATGGCTACACCTTC. It specifies CASSSVRYYGYTF.

The J gene is TRBJ2-7, the V gene TRBV20-1; D possibly corresponds to TRBD1 (5 bases). From germline, CDR1 is DFQATT and CDR2 SNEGSKA (reference sequence). Trimming took 0 bases from V and 3 from J, leaving 12 bases between them. This CDR3 has 14 amino acids. Here the CDR3 reads CSARDARASYEQYF. CDR3 nucleotide sequence: TGCAGTGCTAGAGATGCCAGGGCAAGCTACGAGCAGTACTTC.